The 4 T cell receptor beta chains given below trace back to one sample, sequenced in a study of blood T cell repertoires in COVID-19. Method: immunoSEQ multiplex PCR; TCRdb's copy keeps in-frame clones and lacks some. In the table there are about 240,000 clones, over 80% of which are singletons. The sequenced material came from PBMCs or T cells enriched from blood (not recorded which). The source of these receptors is a woman under 40 with acute COVID-19.

This chain connects TRBV4-2 to TRBJ1-3; no definite D call. This CDR3 comprises 17 residues. V lost 0 bases and J lost 3, with 15 bases in between. Germline CDR1 LGHNA, CDR2 YNFKEQ. CDR3 nucleotide sequence: TGTGCCAGCAGCCAAGATCCTGCGAAGATCGGTGGAAACACCATATATTTT. It is translated as CASSQDPAKIGGNTIYF.

The chain couples TRBV27 to TRBJ1-2; 8 nucleotides agree with TRBD1. Unmatched junction bases numbered 11, after V lost 7 bases and J lost 1 base. Germline loops: CDR1 MNHEY, CDR2 SMNVEV (reference sequence). The CDR3 is made up of 16 amino acids. The CDR3 DNA reads as TGTGCCAGCACCGTTGGGGGACAGGAGAATAACTATGGCTACACCTTC. It specifies CASTVGGQENNYGYTF.

As DNA, the CDR3 is TGTGCCAGCAGACTCCCGGACAGTCTGGGGTTCAACACCTTC. Residues: CASRLPDSLGFNTF. The V and J genes are TRBV5-8 and TRBJ1-2; TRBD1 might be the D (6 bases). Germline CDR1 is SGHTS and CDR2 is YDEGEE. The CDR3 loop spans 14 amino acids. V lost 5 bases, J lost 12 bases, and 23 bases lay in between.

CDR3 protein: CASSLEYRYYGYTF. The CDR3 nucleotides are TGTGCCAGCAGCTTGGAATACAGATACTATGGCTACACCTTC. J is TRBJ1-2 and V is TRBV5-5; D call uncertain. V dropped 0 bases and J dropped 3 bases, with 9 bases sitting between them. Germline V gene sequence: CDR1 SGHKS, CDR2 YYEKEE (reference sequence). The CDR3 covers 14 residues.